This passage covers 4 T cell receptor beta chains from one sample sequenced in a study of Ad26.COV2.S vaccination and SARS-CoV-2 variants. Described treatment: 19 received Ad26.COV2.S at low or high dose, single or two shots; five or six received placebo; per-sample allocation not given. Samples were taken on day 63 after the first vaccine or placebo injection. The repertoire was sequenced with immunoSEQ multiplex PCR; TCRdb's copy has only in-frame clones and lacks some. The sample holds about 450,000 clones, approximately 92% seen once. Sequences were derived from peripheral blood, sampled in a trial of Ad26.COV2.S vaccine versus placebo. Receptor source: a person aged 18 to 65 who received the Ad26.COV2.S COVID-19 vaccine or a placebo.

This clone was counted once. The chain uses TRBV5-1 and TRBJ2-6; a weak D match, TRBD2 (6 bases). V was pared by 1 base and J by 1 base, with 12 bases between. The CDR3 has 17 residues. Germline V gene sequence: CDR1 SGHRS, CDR2 YFSETQ. CDR3 bases: TGCGCCAGCAGCTTGTGGTCAGGGAGGTCTGGGGCCAACGTCCTGACTTTC. It is translated as CASSLWSGRSGANVLTF. Together with reference TRBV5-1 and TRBJ2-6, the CDR3 gives the full variable domain: KAGVTQTPRYLIKTRGQQVTLSCSPISGHRSVSWYQQTPGQGLQFLFEYFSETQRNKGNFPGRFSGRQFSNSRSEMNVSTLELGDSALYLCASSLWSGRSGANVLTFGAGSRLTVL.

This clone was detected a few times. The J gene is TRBJ1-6, the V gene TRBV9; perhaps TRBD1 as D (5 bases). V shed 4 bases and J shed 8 bases, with 16 bases lying between them. This CDR3 contains 15 residues. CDR1 and CDR2 (germline): SGDLS, YYNGEE. CDR3 region: CASSLGGFGDSPLHF. CDR3 nucleotides: TGTGCCAGCAGCCTTGGGGGTTTTGGGGATTCACCCCTCCACTTT.

This clone came up a few times. The chain is built from TRBV30 and TRBJ2-1, with 13 bases aligning to TRBD2. Trimming removed 4 bases from V and 6 bases from J; junction bases left unmatched: 12. The germline V gene has CDR1 GTSNPN and CDR2 SVGIG (reference sequence). The CDR3 has 17 amino acids. The CDR3 DNA sequence: TGTGCCTGGACCCTCACCCCGGGACTAGCGGGATTCAATGAGCAGTTCTTC. Translated, it gives CAWTLTPGLAGFNEQFF.

The V gene is TRBV2, the J gene TRBJ2-3; TRBD2 matches 11 bases. Germline trimming cut 2 bases from V and 14 bases from J; bases unmatched to any gene: 9. This CDR3 is built from 14 residues. Germline CDR1 SNHLY, CDR2 FYNNEI. The CDR3 here is CASSEPIAGGPRYF. For the CDR3, the DNA is TGTGCCAGCAGTGAACCGATAGCGGGAGGGCCAAGGTATTTT.